There are many counts of the clone carrying this T cell receptor (beta chain). Its antigen is still unknown. These data originate in a study of identical twins. The study, taken as a whole, reports: Beta clonotypes that were abundant in cord blood contained fewer insertions, a pattern absent from memory repertoires. These conclusions were based on statistical analysis (cross-sectional, not following the same donors). With beta out-of-frame sequences, excess sharing by twins was weaker. Models came in too low on out-of-frame TCR alpha sharing in monozygotic twins.

TCRdb itself ran the 5' RACE reads through MiXCR, one entry per CDR3 protein. The table lists about 900,000 distinct CDR3 sequences, 9% to 15% of them singletons. The data also belong to a second study, concerning yellow fever vaccine responses in identical twins.

This receptor was identified in a woman aged 18-29 years in good health. Material: PBMCs.

CDR3 residues: CSASGGTSGKTDTQYF. CDR3 bases: TGCAGTGCGAGCGGGGGGACTAGCGGAAAAACAGATACGCAGTATTTT. The chain links TRBV20-1 to TRBJ2-3, with TRBD2 matching over 11 bases. CDR1 is DFQATT and CDR2 is SNEGSKA in the germline V gene (reference sequence). The CDR3 contains 16 residues. The J segment lost 3 bases and the V segment lost 6 bases, leaving 11 bases of the junction unmatched.